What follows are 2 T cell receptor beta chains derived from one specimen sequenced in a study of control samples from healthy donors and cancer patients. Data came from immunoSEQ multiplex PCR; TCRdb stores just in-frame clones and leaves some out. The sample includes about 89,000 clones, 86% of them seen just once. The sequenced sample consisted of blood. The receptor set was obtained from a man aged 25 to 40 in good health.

The CDR3 spells CASIMRGSETQYF. The CDR3 region has the DNA TGTGCCAGCATAATGCGGGGGTCTGAGACCCAGTACTTC. V and J are TRBV6-5 and TRBJ2-5; TRBD2 aligns across 7 bases. The CDR3 runs 13 residues. Trimming cost V 7 bases and J 5 bases; bases outside gene matches: 7. Per the germline V gene, CDR1 is MNHEY and CDR2 is SVGAGI.

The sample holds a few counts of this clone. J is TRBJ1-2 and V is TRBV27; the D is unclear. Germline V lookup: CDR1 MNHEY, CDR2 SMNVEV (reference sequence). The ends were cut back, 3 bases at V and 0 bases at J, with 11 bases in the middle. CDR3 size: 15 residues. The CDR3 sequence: CASSLFSSANYGYTF. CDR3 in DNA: TGTGCCAGCAGTTTGTTTTCCTCCGCTAACTATGGCTACACCTTC.